This T cell receptor (beta chain) appears in the sequencing data of a study of T cells in Graves' hyperthyroidism and ophthalmopathy. The investigators amplified TCR beta CDR3 regions from RNA transcripts. Carried out on the TCR CDR3, a first-round RT-PCR used the HTBI primer set. MiXCR, applied by TCRdb to the multiplex PCR reads, yields one record per CDR3 protein. In the table there are some 770,000 distinct CDR3 sequences, 16% of which are singletons. General study points: Ophthalmopathy was predicted by the model a median of approximately six months ahead of onset. Researchers report that a 13 V-J model separated ophthalmopathy from stable hyperthyroidism. Most thyroid clonotypes that were expanded above 0.001 also turned up in blood.

Using around 10 ml of fresh peripheral blood, PBMCs were prepared. V lost 6 bases and J lost 4; bases outside the gene matches: 6. The CDR3 consists of 12 residues. Germline V lookup: CDR1 DFQATT, CDR2 SNEGSKA (reference sequence). For this clonotype: Its specificity is not known.

The sequence derives from a man younger than 35 with Graves' hyperthyroidism. The sequenced sample consisted of blood. The rearrangement links TRBV20-1 to TRBJ2-7; 7 nucleotides match TRBD2. CDR3 sequence: CSAGREKYEQYF. CDR3 sequence (DNA): TGCAGTGCGGGGCGGGAGAAATACGAGCAGTACTTC.